A single sample gave rise to the 21 T cell receptor beta chains below, sequenced in a study of Graves' ophthalmopathy and Graves' hyperthyroidism. Amplification of the TCR beta CDR3 regions used RNA transcripts (as template). Scientists carried out first-round RT-PCR using HTBI primers and then a second-round multiplex PCR. MiXCR, run by TCRdb on the multiplex PCR reads, gives a single entry per CDR3 protein. The sample has about 700,000 distinct CDR3 sequences, approximately 39% seen once. The source material was peripheral blood. Receptors were obtained from an adult man with Graves' ophthalmopathy.

J is TRBJ2-5 and V is TRBV20-1; possibly TRBD2 for D (6 bases). There are 14 residues in the CDR3. Germline V gene sequence: CDR1 DFQATT, CDR2 SNEGSKA (reference sequence). Trimming removed 3 bases from V and 5 bases from J, with 16 bases in between. Written as DNA, the CDR3 is TGCAGTGCTAGGGGCCGGGGAGGAACGGAGACCCAGTACTTC. This codes for CSARGRGGTETQYF.

The chain combines TRBV12-3 or TRBV12-4 with TRBJ2-7, with TRBD2 matching 7 bases. With 5 bases clipped from V and 7 bases from J, the junction kept 20 bases outside the gene matches. The CDR3 sequence is 17 residues long. CDR3 nucleotide sequence: TGTGCCAGCAGTACAGACCCGGGAGGCGGGCCGGCGGGTGAGCAGTACTTC. This gives the protein CASSTDPGGGPAGEQYF.

The V and J genes are TRBV15 and TRBJ1-1; TRBD1 might be the D (5 bases). Per the germline V gene, CDR1 is LNHNV and CDR2 is YYDKDF (reference sequence). This CDR3 is built from 15 residues. V was clipped by 5 bases and J by 11 bases, with 24 bases between them. CDR3 loop: CATSARPGAGSEAFF. CDR3 nucleotide sequence: TGTGCCACCAGCGCGCGACCCGGGGCAGGGTCGGAGGCTTTCTTT.

This clonotype was recorded at least ten times. This sequence joins TRBV7-2 and TRBJ2-5; 16 bases map to TRBD2. Germline V gene lookup returns CDR1 SGHTA and CDR2 FQGNSA. The J segment lost 0 bases and the V segment lost 5 bases, leaving 3 bases of the junction unmatched. The CDR3 is 17 amino acids. The CDR3 coding sequence is TGTGCCAGCAGCCCGGGACTAGCGGGGGGGTACCAAGAGACCCAGTACTTC. Protein: CASSPGLAGGYQETQYF. The full variable domain, rest sourced from reference TRBV7-2 and TRBJ2-5, is GAGVSQSPSNKVTEKGKDVELRCDPISGHTALYWYRQSLGQGLEFLIYFQGNSAPDKSGLPSDRFSAERTGGSVSTLTIQRTQQEDSAVYLCASSPGLAGGYQETQYFGPGTRLLVL.

The rearrangement uses TRBV7-2 and TRBJ1-1; a possible D gene is TRBD1 (5 bases). CDR3 size: 14 residues. V gave up 3 bases and J gave up 3 bases, with 11 bases separating them. From germline, CDR1 is SGHTA and CDR2 FQGNSA. CDR3 protein: CASSFPGLDTEAFF. The DNA of the CDR3 is TGTGCCAGCAGCTTCCCGGGGCTCGACACTGAAGCTTTCTTT.

Concerning this clonotype itself: A read error may be the cause here, since a much bigger clone is one base away. This chain uses TRBV2 with TRBJ1-5, with 9 bases that match TRBD1. The CDR3 contains 16 residues. V was clipped by 6 bases and J by 4 bases; unmatched bases: 10. Germline CDR1 is SNHLY and CDR2 is FYNNEI. As DNA, the CDR3 is TGTGCCAGCAGGGACAGGGTAGGACAGGGGAATCAGCCCCAGCATTTT. The encoded protein is CASRDRVGQGNQPQHF.

This clonotype was seen many times. The CDR3 spells CASSMGLLNQETQYF. The CDR3 DNA is TGTGCCAGTAGTATGGGACTATTAAACCAAGAGACCCAGTACTTC. The genes are TRBV19 and TRBJ2-5; 7 bases map to TRBD2. This CDR3 comprises 15 residues. Germline V gene sequence: CDR1 LNHDA, CDR2 SQIVND (reference sequence). V was clipped by 3 bases and J by 0 bases; unmatched bases: 4.

The chain is built from TRBV10-3 and TRBJ1-1; 7 nucleotides align to TRBD1. With 10 bases clipped from V and 4 bases from J, the junction kept 15 bases outside the gene matches. The CDR3 runs 15 residues. The V gene's germline CDR1 is ENHRY and CDR2 SYGVKD. CDR3 in amino acids: CASSPWEGASTEAFF. In DNA, the CDR3 is TGTGCCAGCTCACCATGGGAGGGGGCTTCCACTGAAGCTTTCTTT.

This clonotype was seen at least ten times. V is TRBV24-1 and J is TRBJ2-5, with D perhaps TRBD2 (7 bases). V was cut by 7 bases and J by 4 bases, with 18 bases left in between. CDR1 and CDR2 (germline): KGHDR, SFDVKD. CDR3 length equals 15 residues. CDR3 sequence reads: CATSHLDRGGETQYF. Written as DNA, the CDR3 is TGTGCCACCAGCCACCTCGATAGGGGGGGAGAGACCCAGTACTTC.

This clonotype was seen a handful of times. The V call is TRBV19, the J call TRBJ1-1; TRBD1 matches 7 bases. The CDR3 length is 13 residues. The V and J ends lost 6 bases and 3 bases, in that order; junction bases with no gene match: 4. Germline V gene lookup returns CDR1 LNHDA and CDR2 SQIVND (reference sequence). The CDR3 DNA reads TGTGCCAGTAGGGGCAGGGGGTACACTGAAGCTTTCTTT. Residues: CASRGRGYTEAFF.

This clonotype occurred many times. V and J are TRBV30 and TRBJ2-7; no clear D. Germline CDR1 and CDR2: GTSNPN and SVGIG (reference sequence). The V end lost 0 bases, the J end lost 2 bases, and 8 bases lay between the germline ends. The CDR3 spans 13 residues. The CDR3 here is CAWSVGQAYEQYF. In nucleotides, the CDR3 is TGTGCCTGGAGTGTCGGCCAGGCCTACGAGCAGTACTTC.

V is TRBV15 and J is TRBJ2-3, with TRBD2 identical over 13 bases. V shed 4 bases and J 6 bases; nucleotides not matched to a gene: 4. This CDR3 has 15 amino acids. Germline V gene lookup returns CDR1 LNHNV and CDR2 YYDKDF (reference sequence). CDR3 nucleotides: TGTGCCACCAGCACCTGGACTAGCGGGGGTGATACGCAGTATTTT. Translating it yields CATSTWTSGGDTQYF.

The chain is built from TRBV12-3 or TRBV12-4 and TRBJ1-4; D is unclear. CDR3 length equals 12 residues. Trimming took 6 bases from V and 8 from J, leaving 10 bases between them. The CDR3 is CASRDPAEKLFF. CDR3 in DNA: TGTGCCAGCAGGGACCCAGCCGAAAAACTGTTTTTT.

V and J are TRBV7-3 and TRBJ2-3; D may be TRBD1 (6 bases). Germline V gene data show CDR1 as SGHTA and CDR2 as FQGTGA. CDR3 length equals 15 residues. With 5 bases removed from V and 7 bases from J, the gap between germline ends came to 19 bases. CDR3 residues: CASSLGQPGVHTQYF. CDR3 bases: TGTGCCAGCAGCCTAGGACAGCCAGGAGTACATACGCAGTATTTT.

This clonotype was detected ten times or more. V is TRBV12-3 or TRBV12-4 and J is TRBJ2-6; D gene ambiguous. CDR3 length: 16 residues. The germline V and J ends were trimmed by 6 bases and 4 bases, with 16 bases remaining between them. This chain's CDR3 is CASSQLSTLGANVLTF. In DNA, the CDR3 is TGTGCCAGCAGCCAGCTTTCGACTCTGGGGGCCAACGTCCTGACTTTC.

The DNA of the CDR3 is TGTGCCAGCAGCTCGACTAGCGGGAGTCTCTACGAGCAGTACTTC. This translates into CASSSTSGSLYEQYF. The chain is built from TRBV5-8 and TRBJ2-7; 12 bases agree with TRBD2. Germline values: CDR1 SGHTS, CDR2 YDEGEE. V was clipped by 3 bases and J by 3 bases; unmatched bases: 4. This CDR3 has 15 residues. Full variable domain (outside the CDR3, taken from reference TRBV5-8 and TRBJ2-7): EAGVTQSPTHLIKTRGQQATLRCSPISGHTSVYWYQQALGLGLQFLLWYDEGEERNRGNFPPRFSGRQFPNYSSELNVNALELEDSALYLCASSSTSGSLYEQYFGPGTRLTVT.

The chain has TRBV12-3 or TRBV12-4 and TRBJ2-2; no reliable D call. Trimming cost V 1 base and J 7 bases, with 10 bases left between them. The length of the CDR3 is 14 residues. In nucleotides, the CDR3 is TGTGCCAGCAGTTTAGGGCAGCCGGGCGGGGAGCTGTTTTTT. This gives the protein CASSLGQPGGELFF.

Worth noting for this clonotype: A much bigger clone sits one base away, suggesting this may be a read error. This chain's CDR3 is CASHTTEHRHYEQYF. The CDR3 DNA is TGTGCCAGCCACACGACAGAACACCGCCACTACGAGCAGTACTTC. The chain couples TRBV2 to TRBJ2-7, with D perhaps TRBD1 (5 bases). The CDR3 sequence is 15 residues long. Germline lookup yields CDR1 SNHLY and CDR2 FYNNEI. V was clipped by 8 bases and J by 3 bases, with 20 bases between them.

This clonotype occurred many times. The rearrangement uses TRBV10-3 and TRBJ1-4; 7 bases are a match to TRBD1. The CDR3 extends over 15 amino acids. The J segment lost 2 bases and the V segment lost 0 bases, leaving 0 bases of the junction unmatched. CDR1 is ENHRY and CDR2 is SYGVKD in the germline V gene. This chain's CDR3 is CAISESQGTNEKLFF. CDR3 coding DNA: TGTGCCATCAGTGAGTCACAGGGGACTAATGAAAAACTGTTTTTT.

V is TRBV10-3 and J is TRBJ1-5, with TRBD1 identical over 11 bases. This CDR3 is 14 amino acids long. Germline trimming cut 11 bases from V and 11 bases from J; bases unmatched to any gene: 14. Germline V gives CDR1 ENHRY, CDR2 SYGVKD. DNA for the CDR3: TGTGCCGTTCGACCGGGACAGGGGGAAGAGACCCAGCATTTT. Its translation: CAVRPGQGEETQHF.

This clonotype was found many times. The rearrangement joins TRBV5-8 to TRBJ1-5; possible D gene TRBD1, 5 bases. There are 13 residues in the CDR3. Germline V gene sequence: CDR1 SGHTS, CDR2 YDEGEE. V gave up 4 bases and J gave up 5 bases, with 10 bases separating them. The CDR3 reads CASSGGVHQPQHF. CDR3 nucleotides: TGTGCCAGCAGCGGAGGGGTACATCAGCCCCAGCATTTT.